This T cell receptor (beta chain) appears in the sequencing data of a study of T cell repertoires in cytomegalovirus infection. The overall study: Recently identified HLA-C-restricted and well-studied HLA-B-restricted CMV epitopes were used. Public signatures in TCR beta pointed to CMV infection and matching HLA type.

The J segment lost 5 bases and the V segment lost 2 bases, leaving 9 bases of the junction unmatched. CDR1 is MNHEY, CDR2 SVGAGI, per germline. The CDR3 consists of 16 residues. TCRdb fed the reads into MiXCR, producing one record per CDR3 protein. The sample has approximately 390,000 distinct CDR3 sequences; roughly 36% are singletons. Worth noting for this clonotype: Its matching antigen is unknown.

Regarding the study as a whole: Ex vivo responses were dominated by HLA-C-restricted CMV-specific TCR beta clonotypes. Pooled public TCR beta family frequency picked out CMV carriers with the relevant HLA.

This receptor was identified in a human donor in good health (CMV status not recorded). Some clones in this sample may be carry-over from other donors' samples. Material: cultured PBMCs, obtained from culture after CMV antigen stimulation. This sequence joins TRBV6-5 and TRBJ1-2, with 9 bases identical to TRBD1. DNA of the CDR3: TGTGCCAGCAGTTACGAAGGACAGGGGAGGGGATATGGCTACACCTTC. It encodes CASSYEGQGRGYGYTF.